This TCR beta chain comes out of a study of cytomegalovirus exposure and HLA in healthy donors. Study findings and constraints: Later on, an analysis showed TCR association rates differing by HLA locus, with DRB1 the most and HLA-C the fewest. No immune exposure information besides CMV serostatus was available. V- and J-gene trimming in TCR beta was tied to a missense DCLRE1C variant by an analysis performed later.

Losses at the gene ends were 0 bases for V and 5 bases for J; bases not matched to a gene: 1. Looked up from germline, CDR1 is ENHRY and CDR2 is SYGVKD. There are 14 residues in the CDR3. Regarding this clone: Its antigen is undetermined. This specimen includes other DNA sequences encoding the same CDR3.

All donors participated as healthy donors of bone marrow. The PCR used 60 Vbeta and 13 Jbeta primers. Data came from immunoSEQ multiplex PCR; TCRdb stores just in-frame clones and leaves some out. In the table there are roughly 180,000 clones, just under 80% of which are singletons. The clonotype comes from a female donor in good health and CMV-seronegative. The chain couples TRBV10-3 to TRBJ2-5, with 9 bases that match TRBD1. Sequenced material: PBMCs. CDR3 sequence (DNA): TGTGCCATCAGTGAGTCAACAGGGGGCGAGACCCAGTACTTC. This encodes CAISESTGGETQYF.